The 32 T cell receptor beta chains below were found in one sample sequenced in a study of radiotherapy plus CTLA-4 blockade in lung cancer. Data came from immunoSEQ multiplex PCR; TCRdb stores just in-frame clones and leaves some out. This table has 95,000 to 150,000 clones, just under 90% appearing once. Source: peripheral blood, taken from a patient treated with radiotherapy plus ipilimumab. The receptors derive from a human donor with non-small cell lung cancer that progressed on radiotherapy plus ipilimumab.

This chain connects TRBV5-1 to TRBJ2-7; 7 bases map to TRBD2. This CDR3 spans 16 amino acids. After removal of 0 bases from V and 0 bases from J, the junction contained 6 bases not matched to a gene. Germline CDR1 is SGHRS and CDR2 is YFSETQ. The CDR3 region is CASSLAQAGLSYEQYF. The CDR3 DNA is TGCGCCAGCAGCTTGGCCCAAGCGGGACTCTCCTACGAGCAGTACTTC.

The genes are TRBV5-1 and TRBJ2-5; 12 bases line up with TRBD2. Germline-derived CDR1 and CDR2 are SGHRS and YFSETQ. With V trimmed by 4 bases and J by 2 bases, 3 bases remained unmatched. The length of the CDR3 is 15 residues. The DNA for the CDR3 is TGCGCCAGCAGCGGAGGACTAGCGGGGCAAGAGACCCAGTACTTC. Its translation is CASSGGLAGQETQYF. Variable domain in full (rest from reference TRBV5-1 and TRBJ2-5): KAGVTQTPRYLIKTRGQQVTLSCSPISGHRSVSWYQQTPGQGLQFLFEYFSETQRNKGNFPGRFSGRQFSNSRSEMNVSTLELGDSALYLCASSGGLAGQETQYFGPGTRLLVL.

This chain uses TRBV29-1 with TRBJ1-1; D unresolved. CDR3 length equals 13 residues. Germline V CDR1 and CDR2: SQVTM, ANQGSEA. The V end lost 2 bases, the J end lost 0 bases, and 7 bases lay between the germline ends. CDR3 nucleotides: TGCAGCGTTGAACGAGGGTTGAACACTGAAGCTTTCTTT. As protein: CSVERGLNTEAFF.

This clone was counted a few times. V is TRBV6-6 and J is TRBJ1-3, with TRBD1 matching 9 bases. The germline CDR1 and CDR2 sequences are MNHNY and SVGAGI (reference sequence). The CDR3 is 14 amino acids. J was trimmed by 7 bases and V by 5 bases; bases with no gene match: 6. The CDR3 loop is CASSRTGEGNTIYF. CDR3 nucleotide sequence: TGTGCCAGCAGTAGGACAGGGGAGGGGAACACCATATATTTT.

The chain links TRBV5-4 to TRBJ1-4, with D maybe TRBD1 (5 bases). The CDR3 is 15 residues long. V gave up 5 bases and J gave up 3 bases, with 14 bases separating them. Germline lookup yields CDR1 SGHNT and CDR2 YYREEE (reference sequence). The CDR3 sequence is CASSPTRGANEKLFF. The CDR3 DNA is TGTGCCAGCAGTCCGACGCGAGGGGCTAATGAAAAACTGTTTTTT.

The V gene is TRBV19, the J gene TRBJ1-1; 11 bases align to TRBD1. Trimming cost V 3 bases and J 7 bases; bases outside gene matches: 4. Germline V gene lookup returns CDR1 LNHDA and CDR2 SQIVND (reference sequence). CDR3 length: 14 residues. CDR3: CASSMWTGGSEAFF. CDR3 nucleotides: TGTGCCAGTAGTATGTGGACAGGGGGCAGTGAAGCTTTCTTT.

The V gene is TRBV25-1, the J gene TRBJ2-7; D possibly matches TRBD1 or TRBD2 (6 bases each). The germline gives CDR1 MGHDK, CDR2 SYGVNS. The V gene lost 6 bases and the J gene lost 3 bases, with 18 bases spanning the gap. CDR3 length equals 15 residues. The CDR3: CASSLGGTRYYEQYF. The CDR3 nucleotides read TGTGCCAGCAGCCTAGGGGGGACACGCTACTACGAGCAGTACTTC.

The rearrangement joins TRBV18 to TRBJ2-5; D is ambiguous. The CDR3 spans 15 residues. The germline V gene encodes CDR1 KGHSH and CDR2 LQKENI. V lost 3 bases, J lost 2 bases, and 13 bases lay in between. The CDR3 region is CASSPLDHVQETQYF. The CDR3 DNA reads TGTGCCAGCTCACCCCTAGACCACGTGCAAGAGACCCAGTACTTC. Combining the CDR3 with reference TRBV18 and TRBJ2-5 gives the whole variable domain NAGVMQNPRHLVRRRGQEARLRCSPMKGHSHVYWYRQLPEEGLKFMVYLQKENIIDESGMPKERFSAEFPKEGPSILRIQQVVRGDSAAYFCASSPLDHVQETQYFGPGTRLLVL.

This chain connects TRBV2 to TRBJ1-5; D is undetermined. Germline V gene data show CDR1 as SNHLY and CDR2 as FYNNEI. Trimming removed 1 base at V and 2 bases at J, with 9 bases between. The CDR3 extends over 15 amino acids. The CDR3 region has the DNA TGTGCCAGCAGTGAAGGGGGAAAGGGCAATCAGCCCCAGCATTTT. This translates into CASSEGGKGNQPQHF.

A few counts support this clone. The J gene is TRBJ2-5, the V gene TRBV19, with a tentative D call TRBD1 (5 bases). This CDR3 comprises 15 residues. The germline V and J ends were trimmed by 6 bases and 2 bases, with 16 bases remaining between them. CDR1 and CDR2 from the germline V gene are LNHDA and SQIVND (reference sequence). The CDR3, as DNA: TGTGCCAGTAGGGGGTATACTCAGGGACAAGAGACCCAGTACTTC. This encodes CASRGYTQGQETQYF.

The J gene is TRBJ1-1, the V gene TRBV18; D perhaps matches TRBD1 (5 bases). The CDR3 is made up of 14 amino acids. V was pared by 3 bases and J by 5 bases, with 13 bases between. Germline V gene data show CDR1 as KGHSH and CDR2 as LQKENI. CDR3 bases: TGTGCCAGCTCACCTTACCGCAGGGATACTGAAGCTTTCTTT. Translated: CASSPYRRDTEAFF.

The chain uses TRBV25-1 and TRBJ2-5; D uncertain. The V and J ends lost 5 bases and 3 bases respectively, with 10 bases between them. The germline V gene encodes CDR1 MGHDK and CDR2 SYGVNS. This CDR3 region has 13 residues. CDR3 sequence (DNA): TGTGCCAGCAGTTCCTCAGAGAAAGAGACCCAGTACTTC. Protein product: CASSSSEKETQYF.

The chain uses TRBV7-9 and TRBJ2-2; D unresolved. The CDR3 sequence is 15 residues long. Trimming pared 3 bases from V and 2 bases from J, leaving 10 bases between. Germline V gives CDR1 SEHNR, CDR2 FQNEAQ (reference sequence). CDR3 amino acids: CASSLDQSNTGELFF. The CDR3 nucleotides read TGTGCCAGCAGCTTGGATCAGTCAAACACCGGGGAGCTGTTTTTT.

The CDR3 DNA reads TGTGCCAGTAGTGGGCAGGGTACAGAATTGCCCCAGCATTTT. It codes for CASSGQGTELPQHF. The chain carries TRBV19 and TRBJ1-5, with a possible D match to TRBD1 (5 bases). Germline CDR1 is LNHDA and CDR2 is SQIVND (reference sequence). The CDR3 covers 14 residues. V gave up 5 bases and J gave up 9 bases, with 17 bases separating them.

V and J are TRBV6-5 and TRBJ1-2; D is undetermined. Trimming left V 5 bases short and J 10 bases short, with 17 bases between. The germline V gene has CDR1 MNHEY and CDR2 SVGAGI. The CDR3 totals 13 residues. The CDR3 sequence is CASSESGVHYYTF. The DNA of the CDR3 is TGTGCCAGCAGTGAAAGTGGCGTACATTACTACACCTTC.

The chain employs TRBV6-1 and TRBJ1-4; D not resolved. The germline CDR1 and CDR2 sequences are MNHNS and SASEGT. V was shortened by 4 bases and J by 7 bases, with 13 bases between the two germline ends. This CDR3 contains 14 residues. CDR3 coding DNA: TGTGCCAGCAGTGGTCTACGAGGTAGTGAAAAACTGTTTTTT. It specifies CASSGLRGSEKLFF.

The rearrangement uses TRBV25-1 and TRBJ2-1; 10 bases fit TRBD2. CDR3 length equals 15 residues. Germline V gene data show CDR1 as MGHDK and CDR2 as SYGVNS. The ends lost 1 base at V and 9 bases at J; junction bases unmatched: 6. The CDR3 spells CASSESGLATGEQFF. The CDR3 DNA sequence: TGTGCCAGCAGTGAATCGGGACTAGCGACGGGTGAGCAGTTCTTC.

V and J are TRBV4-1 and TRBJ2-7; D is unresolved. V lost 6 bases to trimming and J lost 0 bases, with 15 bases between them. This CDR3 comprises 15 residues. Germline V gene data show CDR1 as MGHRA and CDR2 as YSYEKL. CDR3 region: CASSYRATASYEQYF. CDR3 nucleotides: TGCGCCAGCAGTTACCGGGCCACCGCCTCCTACGAGCAGTACTTC.

This CDR3 is CASSLPTGNTGELFF. The CDR3 DNA reads as TGTGCCAGCAGCTTACCGACAGGGAACACCGGGGAGCTGTTTTTT. J is TRBJ2-2 and V is TRBV5-4; TRBD1 is a possible D gene (6 bases). Germline loops: CDR1 SGHNT, CDR2 YYREEE (reference sequence). V dropped 2 bases and J dropped 1 base, with 9 bases sitting between them. This CDR3 comprises 15 residues.

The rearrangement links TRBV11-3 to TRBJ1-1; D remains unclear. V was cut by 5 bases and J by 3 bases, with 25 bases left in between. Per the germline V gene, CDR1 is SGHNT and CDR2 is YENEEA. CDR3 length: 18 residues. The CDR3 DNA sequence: TGTGCCAGCAGCCGCCTTGTTGGAGTAAGTTACGGGTACACTGAAGCTTTCTTT. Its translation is CASSRLVGVSYGYTEAFF.

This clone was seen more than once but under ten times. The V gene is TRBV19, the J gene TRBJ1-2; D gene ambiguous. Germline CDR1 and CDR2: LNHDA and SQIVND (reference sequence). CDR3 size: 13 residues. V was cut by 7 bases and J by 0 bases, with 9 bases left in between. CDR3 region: CASTPSANYGYTF. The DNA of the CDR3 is TGTGCCAGTACCCCTTCAGCTAACTATGGCTACACCTTC.

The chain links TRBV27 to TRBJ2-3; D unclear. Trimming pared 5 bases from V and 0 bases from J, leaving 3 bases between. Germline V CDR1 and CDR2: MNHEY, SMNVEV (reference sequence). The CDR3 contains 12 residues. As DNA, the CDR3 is TGTGCCAGCAGTGGGAGCACAGATACGCAGTATTTT. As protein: CASSGSTDTQYF.

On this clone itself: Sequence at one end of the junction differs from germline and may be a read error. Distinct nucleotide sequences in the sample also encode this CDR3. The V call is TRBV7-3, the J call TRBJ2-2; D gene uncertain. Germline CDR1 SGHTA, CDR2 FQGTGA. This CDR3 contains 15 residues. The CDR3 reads CASSLFSGAPGELFF. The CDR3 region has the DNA TGTGCTAGCAGCTTATTTTCCGGAGCTCCCGGGGAGCTGTTTTTT.

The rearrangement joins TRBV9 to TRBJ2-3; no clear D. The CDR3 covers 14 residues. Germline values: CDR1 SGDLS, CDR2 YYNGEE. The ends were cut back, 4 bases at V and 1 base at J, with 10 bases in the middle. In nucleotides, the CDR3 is TGTGCCAGCAGCCCTTCGTGGGGCACAGATACGCAGTATTTT. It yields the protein CASSPSWGTDTQYF.

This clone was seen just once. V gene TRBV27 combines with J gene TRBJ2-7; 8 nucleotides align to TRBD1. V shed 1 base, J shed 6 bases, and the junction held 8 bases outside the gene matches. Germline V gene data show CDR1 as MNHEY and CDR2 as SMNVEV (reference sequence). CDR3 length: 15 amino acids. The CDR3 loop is CASSLFGRGQGEQYF. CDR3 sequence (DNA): TGTGCCAGCAGTTTATTTGGCAGGGGGCAGGGCGAGCAGTACTTC.

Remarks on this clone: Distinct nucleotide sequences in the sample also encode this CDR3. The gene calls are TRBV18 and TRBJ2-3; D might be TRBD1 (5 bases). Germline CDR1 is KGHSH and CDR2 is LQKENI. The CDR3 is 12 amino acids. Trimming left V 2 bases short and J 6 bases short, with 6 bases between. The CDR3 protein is CASSPRGDTQYF. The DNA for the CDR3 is TGTGCCAGCTCACCAAGGGGCGATACGCAGTATTTT.

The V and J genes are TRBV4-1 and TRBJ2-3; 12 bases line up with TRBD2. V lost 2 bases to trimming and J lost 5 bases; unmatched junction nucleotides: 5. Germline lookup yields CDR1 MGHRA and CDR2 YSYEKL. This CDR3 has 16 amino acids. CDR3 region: CASSQQTSGRRDTQYF. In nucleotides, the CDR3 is TGCGCCAGCAGCCAACAAACTAGCGGGAGGAGAGATACGCAGTATTTT.

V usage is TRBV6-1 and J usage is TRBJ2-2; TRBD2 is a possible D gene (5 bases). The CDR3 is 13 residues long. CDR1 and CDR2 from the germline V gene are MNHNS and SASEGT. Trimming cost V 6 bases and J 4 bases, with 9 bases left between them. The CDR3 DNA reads TGTGCCAGCAGCACCACTAGCACCGGGGAGCTGTTTTTT. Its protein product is CASSTTSTGELFF.

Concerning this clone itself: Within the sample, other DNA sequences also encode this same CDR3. The CDR3: CASSQVTGGIGELFF. CDR3 DNA: TGTGCCAGCAGCCAAGTGACGGGAGGAATCGGGGAGCTGTTTTTT. V usage is TRBV14 and J usage is TRBJ2-2; 7 positions match TRBD2. Germline loops: CDR1 SGHDN, CDR2 FVKESK. V lost 1 base and J lost 7; bases outside the gene matches: 6. The CDR3 is 15 amino acids.

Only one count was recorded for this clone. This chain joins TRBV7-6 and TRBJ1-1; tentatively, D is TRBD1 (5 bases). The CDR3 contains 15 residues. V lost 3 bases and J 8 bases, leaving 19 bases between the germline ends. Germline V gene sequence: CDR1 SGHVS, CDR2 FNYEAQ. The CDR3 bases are TGTGCCAGCAGCTTTAAACTCCGGGACCTCTCAGAAGCTTTCTTT. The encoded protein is CASSFKLRDLSEAFF.

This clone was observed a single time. CDR3 nucleotides: TGCGCCAGCAGCTCTAGCGGGAGGGCCTGGGAGCAGTTCTTC. Its translation: CASSSSGRAWEQFF. V and J are TRBV5-1 and TRBJ2-1, with 12 bases identical to TRBD2. CDR3 size: 14 residues. Germline V gene sequence: CDR1 SGHRS, CDR2 YFSETQ. After removal of 3 bases from V and 10 bases from J, the junction contained 5 bases not matched to a gene.

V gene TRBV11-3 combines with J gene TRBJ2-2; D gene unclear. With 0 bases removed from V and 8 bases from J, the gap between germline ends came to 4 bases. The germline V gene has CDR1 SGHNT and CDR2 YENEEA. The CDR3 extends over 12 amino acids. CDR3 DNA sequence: TGTGCCAGCAGCTTAGATCAGGGGGAGCTGTTTTTT. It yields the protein CASSLDQGELFF.